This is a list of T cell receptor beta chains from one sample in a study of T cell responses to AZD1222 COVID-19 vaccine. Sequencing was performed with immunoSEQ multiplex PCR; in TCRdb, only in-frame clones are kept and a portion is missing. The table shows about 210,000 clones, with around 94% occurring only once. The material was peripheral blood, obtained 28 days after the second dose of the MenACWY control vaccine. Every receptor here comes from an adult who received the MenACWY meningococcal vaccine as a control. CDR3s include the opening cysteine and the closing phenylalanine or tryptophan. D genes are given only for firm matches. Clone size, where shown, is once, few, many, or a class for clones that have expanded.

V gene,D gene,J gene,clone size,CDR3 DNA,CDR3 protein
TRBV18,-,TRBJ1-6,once,TGTGCCAGCTCACCGCAGGGAGATTCACCCCTCCACTTT,CASSPQGDSPLHF
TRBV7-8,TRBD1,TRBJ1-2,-,TGTGCCAGCAGCTTAGGGGACAGCCATAACTATGGCTACACCTTC,CASSLGDSHNYGYTF
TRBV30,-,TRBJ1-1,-,TGTGCCTGGGCTAGCGGGGGTGGGGCTCTGGGCACTGAAGCTTTCTTT,CAWASGGGALGTEAFF
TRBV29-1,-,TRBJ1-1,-,TGCAGCGTTGAGGGGGGGGGCACTGAAGCTTTCTTT,CSVEGGGTEAFF
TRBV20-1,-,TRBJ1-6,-,TGCAGTGCTAGTGCGAGCTCCTATAATTCACCCCTCCACTTT,CSASASSYNSPLHF
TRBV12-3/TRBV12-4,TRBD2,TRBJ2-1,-,TGTGCCAGCGCGGAACTAGCGGGACCTGAGCAGTTCTTC,CASAELAGPEQFF
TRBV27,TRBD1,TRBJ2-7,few,TGTGCCAGCAGTTTAACCGGACAGGGCAACGAGCAGTACTTC,CASSLTGQGNEQYF
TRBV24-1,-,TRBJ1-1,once,TGTGCCACCAGTGGCGGCACTGAAGCTTTCTTT,CATSGGTEAFF
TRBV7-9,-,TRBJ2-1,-,TGTGCCAGCAGCCGCCCCGGGACTCCTCCCAATGAGCAGTTCTTC,CASSRPGTPPNEQFF
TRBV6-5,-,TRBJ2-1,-,TGTGCCAGCAGGGAGGACCGATACAATGAGCAGTTCTTC,CASREDRYNEQFF
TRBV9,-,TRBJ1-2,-,TGTGCCAGCAGCGTAGGAGGACTCCTGGGCTATGGCTACACCTTC,CASSVGGLLGYGYTF
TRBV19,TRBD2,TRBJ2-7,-,TGTGCCAGTAGTATAAGAGCGGGAGTATACGAGCAGTACTTC,CASSIRAGVYEQYF
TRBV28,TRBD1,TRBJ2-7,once,TGTGCCAGCAGTTTACCTACCGGGACAGGGGTAGACGAGCAGTACTTC,CASSLPTGTGVDEQYF
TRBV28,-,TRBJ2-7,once,TGTGCCAGCAGTGGACGAGGGACCCGCGAGCAGTACTTC,CASSGRGTREQYF
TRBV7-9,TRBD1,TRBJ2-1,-,TGTGCCAGCAGCTTACCGGACAGGGTACGGAATGAGCAGTTCTTC,CASSLPDRVRNEQFF
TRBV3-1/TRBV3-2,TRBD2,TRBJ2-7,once,TGTGCCAGCAGCCAAGATCTTTCGGGACTAGCGGGGGAGCAGTACTTC,CASSQDLSGLAGEQYF
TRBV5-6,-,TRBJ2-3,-,TGTGCCAGCAGCCCACGTAGCGGAGATACGCAGTATTTT,CASSPRSGDTQYF
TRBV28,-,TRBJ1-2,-,TGTGCCACGAGCCTCTCTCCAGCTAACTATGGCTACACCTTC,CATSLSPANYGYTF
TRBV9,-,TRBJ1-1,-,TGTGCCAGCAGCGTATGGGGTGGTGACACTGAAGCTTTCTTT,CASSVWGGDTEAFF
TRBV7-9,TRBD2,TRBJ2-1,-,TGTGCCAGCAGCTTAGTAGCGGGAGTGGGCGAGCAGTTCTTC,CASSLVAGVGEQFF
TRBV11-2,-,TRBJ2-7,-,TGTGCCAGCAGCGAAAGCCGGACAGCCTTCTACGAGCAGTACTTC,CASSESRTAFYEQYF
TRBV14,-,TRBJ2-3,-,TGTGCCAGCAGCCAAGTGGCCGGGGCCCTCACAGATACGCAGTATTTT,CASSQVAGALTDTQYF
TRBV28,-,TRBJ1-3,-,TGTGCCAGCAGTCCAGGACACAACTCTGGAAACACCATATATTTT,CASSPGHNSGNTIYF
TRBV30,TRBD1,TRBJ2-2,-,TGTGCCCATCATGTTGGACAGGGGTTATCCGGGGAGCTGTTTTTT,CAHHVGQGLSGELFF
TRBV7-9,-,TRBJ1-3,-,TGTGCCAGCAGCCGCAGGGGATTGAGCTCTGGAAACACCATATATTTT,CASSRRGLSSGNTIYF
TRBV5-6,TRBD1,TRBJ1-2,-,TGTGCCAGCAGCTCGGACAGGGGGCGACCTAACTATGGCTACACCTTC,CASSSDRGRPNYGYTF
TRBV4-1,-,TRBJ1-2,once,TGCGCCAGCAGCCAAGAGTCGCCTACTAACTATGGCTACACCTTC,CASSQESPTNYGYTF
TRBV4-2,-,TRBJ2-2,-,TGTGCCAGCAGCCCACCTACGAACACCGGGGAGCTGTTTTTT,CASSPPTNTGELFF
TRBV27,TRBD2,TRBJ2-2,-,TGTGCCAGCAGTCCTTCGGGGGGGGCGAACACCGGGGAGCTGTTTTTT,CASSPSGGANTGELFF
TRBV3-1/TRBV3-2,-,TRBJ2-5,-,TGTGCCAGCAGCCAAGATGGGCTGGGACAAGAGACCCAGTACTTC,CASSQDGLGQETQYF
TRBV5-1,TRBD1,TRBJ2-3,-,TGCGCCAGCAGCCTGGGACAGACGTCCACAGATACGCAGTATTTT,CASSLGQTSTDTQYF
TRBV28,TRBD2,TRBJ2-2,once,TGTGCCAGCAGTAAGGGGACTAGCGGAACCGGGGAGCTGTTTTTT,CASSKGTSGTGELFF
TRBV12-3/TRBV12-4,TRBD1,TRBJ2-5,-,TGTGCCAGCAGTCCCGACAGGGGAGGGACCCAGTACTTC,CASSPDRGGTQYF
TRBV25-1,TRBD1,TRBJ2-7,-,TGTGCCACCGGGACAGGGGGCGTCGAGCAGTACTTC,CATGTGGVEQYF
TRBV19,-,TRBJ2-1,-,TGTGCCAGTAGTATAAGTGGGAGCAATGAGCAGTTCTTC,CASSISGSNEQFF
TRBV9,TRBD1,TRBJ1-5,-,TGTGCCAGCAGCGTCGACTCACAGGGGATCTGGAAGCCCCAGCATTTT,CASSVDSQGIWKPQHF
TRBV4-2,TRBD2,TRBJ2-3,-,TGTGCCAGCAGCCAAGATAGCGGGGGGGCCACAGATACGCAGTATTTT,CASSQDSGGATDTQYF
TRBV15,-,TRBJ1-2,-,TGTGCCACCTGGAACGGGGTCTATGGCTACACCTTC,CATWNGVYGYTF
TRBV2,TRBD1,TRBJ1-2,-,TGTGCCAGCAGTGGGGACAGGGATCGTAACTATGGCTACACCTTC,CASSGDRDRNYGYTF
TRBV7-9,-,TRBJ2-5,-,TGTGCCAGCAGCTTATCCATGACCGGGACCCAGTACTTC,CASSLSMTGTQYF
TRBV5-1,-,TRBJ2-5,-,TGCGCCAGCAGCAGCCAAGAGACCCAGTACTTC,CASSSQETQYF
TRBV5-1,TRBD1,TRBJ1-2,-,TGCGCCAGCAGCGGGGGACAGGGCGCTTACTATGGCTACACCTTC,CASSGGQGAYYGYTF
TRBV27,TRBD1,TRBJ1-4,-,TGTGCCAGCAGTTTTAAAAGGGACAGGCCAAATGAAAAACTGTTTTTT,CASSFKRDRPNEKLFF
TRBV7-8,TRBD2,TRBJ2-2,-,TGTGCCAGCAGCCCGGGACTAGCGGGAGGTCCCGGGGAGCTGTTTTTT,CASSPGLAGGPGELFF
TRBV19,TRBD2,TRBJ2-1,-,TGTGCCAGTAGTCTTGCTAGCGGGGGGCCCTACAATGAGCAGTTCTTC,CASSLASGGPYNEQFF
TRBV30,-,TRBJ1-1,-,TGTGCCTGGAGTGTACTCCACGGACGGATAATGAACACTGAAGCTTTCTTT,CAWSVLHGRIMNTEAFF
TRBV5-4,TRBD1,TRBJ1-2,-,TGTGCCAGCAGCTTGGCGCAGGGGGTAAAGGATGGCTACACCTTC,CASSLAQGVKDGYTF
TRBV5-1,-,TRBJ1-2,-,TGCGCCAGCAGCCACGACAGGTTCTATGGCTACACCTTC,CASSHDRFYGYTF
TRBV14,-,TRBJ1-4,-,TGTGCCAGCAGCTACCAAGGGGGAAATGAAAAACTGTTTTTT,CASSYQGGNEKLFF
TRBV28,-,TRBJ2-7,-,TGTGCCAGCAGTTTGTCCTGGACAGTAACAGCCTACGAGCAGTACTTC,CASSLSWTVTAYEQYF
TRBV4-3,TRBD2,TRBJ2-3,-,TGCGCCAGCAGCCAAGATAGCCGAGGACTAGCGGGGGGGCGATCTACGCAGTATTTT,CASSQDSRGLAGGRSTQYF
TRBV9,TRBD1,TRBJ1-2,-,TGTGCCAGCAGCGTACAGGGGGATGGCTACACCTTC,CASSVQGDGYTF
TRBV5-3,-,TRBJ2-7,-,TGTGCCAGAAGCTTAATCGTTCGGCCATACTACGAGCAGTACTTC,CARSLIVRPYYEQYF
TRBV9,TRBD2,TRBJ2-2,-,TGTGCCAGCAGCGTTAGCGGGGTGAACACCGGGGAGCTGTTTTTT,CASSVSGVNTGELFF